This T cell receptor (beta chain) was identified in a study of response to subunit inactivated influenza vaccine (dated by TCRdb to 2016 to 2019). A note on the overall study: Deep quantitative T cell receptor repertoire profiling was used in the study to track responses to a trivalent subunit inactivated influenza vaccine. Results and caveats for the whole study, not just this receptor: The authors proposed that each seasonal influenza vaccination may bring in only a limited number of new T cells.

Trimming removed 2 bases from V and 5 bases from J, leaving 10 bases between the germline ends. The CDR3 measures 14 amino acids from cysteine to phenylalanine. The only DNA kept is the CDR3, 42 bases in frame from the first base. CDR1 and CDR2, per the germline V gene, are SGHTA and FQGNSA. Library preparation employed RT-PCR. The data were produced on an Illumina HiSeq 2500. TCRdb trimmed the raw reads at Q25, called clones with MiXCR and kept productive beta chains. When rows share a CDR3 protein, they turn into one entry using the most common DNA and genes. This sample holds 700,000 to 800,000 distinct CDR3 sequences; less than 20% were observed only once. The ten largest account for about a tenth of the sample. Remarks on this clonotype: Its antigen target is currently unknown. Base qualities are not recorded, but no much larger clone differs from it by a single base.

The rearrangement joined TRBV7-2 to TRBJ2-1, with the D gene too uncertain to name. The sequencing here drew on PBMCs from blood, taken roughly 5 days after vaccination. This receptor was obtained from a man aged 50 to 60 who received an inactivated influenza vaccine. Donor details come from another sample of the same person, matched by shared clones. CDR3 region: CASSLNRQDNEQFF. The nucleotide sequence reads as follows: TGTGCCAGCAGCTTAAACCGGCAGGACAATGAGCAGTTCTTC. Reference TRBV7-2 and TRBJ2-1 proteins supply the regions before and after the CDR3; the full variable domain is: GAGVSQSPSNKVTEKGKDVELRCDPISGHTALYWYRQSLGQGLEFLIYFQGNSAPDKSGLPSDRFSAERTGGSVSTLTIQRTQQEDSAVYLCASSLNRQDNEQFFGPGTRLTVL.